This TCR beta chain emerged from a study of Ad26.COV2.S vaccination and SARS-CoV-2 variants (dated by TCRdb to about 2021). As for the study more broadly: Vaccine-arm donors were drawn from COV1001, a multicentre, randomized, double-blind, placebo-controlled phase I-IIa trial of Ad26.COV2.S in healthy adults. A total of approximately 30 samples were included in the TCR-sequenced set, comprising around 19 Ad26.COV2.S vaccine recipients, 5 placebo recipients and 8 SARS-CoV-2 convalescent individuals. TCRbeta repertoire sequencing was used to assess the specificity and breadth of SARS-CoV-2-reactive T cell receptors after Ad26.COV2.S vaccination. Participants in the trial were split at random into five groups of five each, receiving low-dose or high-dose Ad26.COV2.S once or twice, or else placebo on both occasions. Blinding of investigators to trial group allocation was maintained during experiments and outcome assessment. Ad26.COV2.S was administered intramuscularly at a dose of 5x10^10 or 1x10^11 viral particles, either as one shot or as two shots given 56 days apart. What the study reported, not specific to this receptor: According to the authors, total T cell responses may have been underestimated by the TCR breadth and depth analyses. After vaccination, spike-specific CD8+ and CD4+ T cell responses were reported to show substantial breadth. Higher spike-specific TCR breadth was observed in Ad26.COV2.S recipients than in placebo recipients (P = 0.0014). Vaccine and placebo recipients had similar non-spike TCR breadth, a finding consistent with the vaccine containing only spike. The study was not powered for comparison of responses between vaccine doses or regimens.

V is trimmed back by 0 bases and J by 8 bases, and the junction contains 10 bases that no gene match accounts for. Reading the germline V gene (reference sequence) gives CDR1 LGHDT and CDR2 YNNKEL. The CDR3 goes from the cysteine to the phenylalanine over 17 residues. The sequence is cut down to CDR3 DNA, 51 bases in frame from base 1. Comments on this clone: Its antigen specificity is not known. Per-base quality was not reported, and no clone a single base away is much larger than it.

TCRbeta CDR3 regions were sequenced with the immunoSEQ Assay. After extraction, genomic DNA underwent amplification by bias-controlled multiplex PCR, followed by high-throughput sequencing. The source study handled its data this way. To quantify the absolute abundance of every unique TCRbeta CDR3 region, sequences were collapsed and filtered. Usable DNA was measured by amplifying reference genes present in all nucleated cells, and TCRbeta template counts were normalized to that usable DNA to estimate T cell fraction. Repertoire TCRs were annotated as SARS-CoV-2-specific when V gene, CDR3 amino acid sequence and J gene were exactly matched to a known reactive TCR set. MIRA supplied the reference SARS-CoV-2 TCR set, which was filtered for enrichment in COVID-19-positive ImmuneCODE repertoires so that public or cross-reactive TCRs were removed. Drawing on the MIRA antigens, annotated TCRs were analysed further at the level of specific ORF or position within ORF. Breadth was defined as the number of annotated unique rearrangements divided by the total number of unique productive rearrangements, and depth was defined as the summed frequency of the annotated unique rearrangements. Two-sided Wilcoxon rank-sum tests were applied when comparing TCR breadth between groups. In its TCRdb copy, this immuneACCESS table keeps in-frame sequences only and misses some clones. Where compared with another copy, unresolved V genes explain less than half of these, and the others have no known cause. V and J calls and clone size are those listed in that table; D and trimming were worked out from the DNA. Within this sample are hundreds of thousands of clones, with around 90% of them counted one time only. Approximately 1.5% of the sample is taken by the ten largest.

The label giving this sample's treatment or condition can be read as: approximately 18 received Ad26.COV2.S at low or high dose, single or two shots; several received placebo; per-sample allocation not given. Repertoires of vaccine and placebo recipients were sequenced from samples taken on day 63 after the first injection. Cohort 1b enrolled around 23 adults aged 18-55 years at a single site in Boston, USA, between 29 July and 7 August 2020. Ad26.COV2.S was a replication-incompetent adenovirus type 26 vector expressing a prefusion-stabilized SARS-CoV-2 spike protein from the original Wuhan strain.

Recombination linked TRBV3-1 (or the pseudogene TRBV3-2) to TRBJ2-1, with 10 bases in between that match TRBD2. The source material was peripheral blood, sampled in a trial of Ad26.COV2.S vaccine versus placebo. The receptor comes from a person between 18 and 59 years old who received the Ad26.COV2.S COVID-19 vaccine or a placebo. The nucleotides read TGTGCCAGCAGCCAAGATTGGGCTAGCGGGAGTCTCGATGAGCAGTTCTTC. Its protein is CASSQDWASGSLDEQFF.